These 32 T cell receptor beta chains came from one sample sequenced in a study of blood T cell repertoires in COVID-19. Produced via immunoSEQ multiplex PCR; TCRdb's table is partial and in-frame only. The table has 150,000 to 200,000 clones, 86% seen once; the top ten hold about a fifth. The material sequenced was peripheral blood. The receptors were gathered from a man in his 70s with active or convalescent COVID-19.

This clone was recorded only once. The rearrangement uses TRBV18 and TRBJ1-5, with 7 bases fitting TRBD1. This CDR3 has 15 amino acids. The junction had 10 bases not matched to a gene; V was cut back by 6 bases and J by 5 bases. Looked up from germline, CDR1 is KGHSH and CDR2 is LQKENI. In DNA, the CDR3 is TGTGCCAGCTCCCTTACAGGGGCAGGGGATCAGCCCCAGCATTTT. Translated, it gives CASSLTGAGDQPQHF.

On this clone: Other DNA variants within this sample encode the same CDR3. This sequence joins TRBV28 and TRBJ1-2; D unresolved. V was clipped by 7 bases and J by 0 bases, with 9 bases between them. Germline V gene lookup returns CDR1 MDHEN and CDR2 SYDVKM. This CDR3 region has 13 residues. Here the CDR3 DNA reads TGTGCCAGCACCACCGGAGCTAACTATGGCTACACCTTC. Protein: CASTTGANYGYTF.

This chain joins TRBV11-2 and TRBJ1-3, with 8 bases fitting TRBD1. CDR1 is SGHAT and CDR2 is FQNNGV in the germline V gene. This CDR3 region has 17 residues. With 0 bases clipped from V and 3 bases from J, the junction kept 7 bases outside the gene matches. Here the CDR3 reads CASSLDIGQGNGNTIYF. The CDR3 DNA follows: TGTGCCAGCAGCTTAGACATAGGACAGGGAAATGGAAACACCATATATTTT.

The chain carries TRBV7-9 and TRBJ1-4; D gene uncertain. CDR1 and CDR2 from the germline V gene are SEHNR and FQNEAQ (reference sequence). CDR3 size: 15 residues. The V gene lost 11 bases and the J gene lost 0 bases, with 16 bases spanning the gap. DNA for the CDR3: TGTGCCGCCACTCCTGGAGGAGCAACTAATGAAAAACTGTTTTTT. Protein sequence: CAATPGGATNEKLFF.

V gene TRBV7-7 combines with J gene TRBJ1-2; tentatively, D is TRBD1 (5 bases). This CDR3 has 13 residues. CDR1 is SSHAT and CDR2 is FNYEAQ in the germline V gene (reference sequence). Trimming removed 10 bases at V and 7 bases at J, with 19 bases between. Here the CDR3 reads CATEGPGLVGYTF. The CDR3 DNA follows: TGTGCCACCGAGGGCCCGGGACTCGTTGGCTACACCTTC.

The chain carries TRBV10-3 and TRBJ1-4; 7 positions agree with TRBD1. The trim removed 2 bases at V and 8 bases at J, leaving 2 bases unmatched. The germline V gene has CDR1 ENHRY and CDR2 SYGVKD. There are 13 residues in the CDR3. The DNA of the CDR3 is TGTGCCATCAGTGAGGCCAGGGGGGAAAAACTGTTTTTT. Its translation is CAISEARGEKLFF.

This clone has more than one count but fewer than ten. V and J are TRBV19 and TRBJ2-1, with D possibly being TRBD2 (5 bases). Germline CDR1 is LNHDA and CDR2 is SQIVND (reference sequence). The CDR3 has 14 residues. The germline V and J ends were trimmed by 11 bases and 1 base, with 15 bases remaining between them. This CDR3 is CASQSGNSYNEQFF. The CDR3 nucleotides read TGTGCCTCACAATCGGGGAATTCCTACAATGAGCAGTTCTTC.

This clone occurred once. The chain combines TRBV7-2 with TRBJ2-7; 13 bases match TRBD2. Germline-derived CDR1 and CDR2 are SGHTA and FQGNSA. The CDR3 spans 15 residues. The V gene end was trimmed by 2 bases and the J gene end by 3 bases; junction bases not matched to a gene: 1. As DNA, the CDR3 is TGTGCCAGCAGCTTAAGGACTAGCGGGAGCTACGAGCAGTACTTC. Amino acid sequence: CASSLRTSGSYEQYF.

The CDR3 protein is CASSLDGPGTTSYTF. The DNA of the CDR3 is TGTGCCAGCAGCTTAGACGGGCCAGGGACAACTAGCTACACCTTC. The chain recombines TRBV11-2 with TRBJ1-2; the D gene is possibly TRBD1 (6 bases). The CDR3 runs 15 residues. The germline gives CDR1 SGHAT, CDR2 FQNNGV. Trimming stripped 0 bases from V and 9 bases from J, with 17 bases between.

The V and J genes are TRBV15 and TRBJ1-5, with D tentatively TRBD1 (6 bases). Germline V gene lookup returns CDR1 LNHNV and CDR2 YYDKDF (reference sequence). The V end lost 4 bases, the J end lost 5 bases, and 15 bases lay between the germline ends. The CDR3 contains 15 residues. Here the CDR3 DNA reads TGTGCCACCAGCACGCGCGACAGGTCGGATCAGCCCCAGCATTTT. This translates into CATSTRDRSDQPQHF.

The rearrangement uses TRBV11-3 and TRBJ1-1; D is unclear. The germline V and J ends were trimmed by 3 bases and 0 bases, with 5 bases remaining between them. CDR3 length equals 13 residues. Germline assignment: CDR1 SGHNT and CDR2 YENEEA. The CDR3 coding sequence is TGTGCCAGCAGCTTGGCGGTGAACACTGAAGCTTTCTTT. Residues: CASSLAVNTEAFF.

This clone came up once. The CDR3 region has the DNA TGTGCCAGCAGTTCAGGGGGCTCTGGGGCCAACGTCCTGACTTTC. Translated: CASSSGGSGANVLTF. The chain employs TRBV28 and TRBJ2-6, with TRBD1 matching over 7 bases. After removal of 4 bases from V and 0 bases from J, the junction contained 0 bases not matched to a gene. Germline-derived CDR1 and CDR2 are MDHEN and SYDVKM. The CDR3 is 15 residues long. Together with reference TRBV28 and TRBJ2-6, the CDR3 gives the full variable domain: DVKVTQSSRYLVKRTGEKVFLECVQDMDHENMFWYRQDPGLGLRLIYFSYDVKMKEKGDIPEGYSVSREKKERFSLILESASTNQTSMYLCASSSGGSGANVLTFGAGSRLTVL.

The chain is built from TRBV6-1 and TRBJ1-2; TRBD1 aligns across 7 bases. The germline V gene has CDR1 MNHNS and CDR2 SASEGT. The CDR3 consists of 14 residues. V shed 3 bases and J 8 bases; nucleotides not matched to a gene: 9. Written as DNA, the CDR3 is TGTGCCAGCAGTGACCTCGACAGGGCAGGGGGCTACACCTTC. Amino acid sequence: CASSDLDRAGGYTF.

The J gene is TRBJ1-5, the V gene TRBV28; D is unresolved. The CDR3 covers 14 residues. V was clipped by 1 base and J by 6 bases, with 10 bases between them. Per germline, CDR1 MDHEN and CDR2 SYDVKM. The CDR3 loop is CASSLFQTGQPQHF. DNA for the CDR3: TGTGCCAGCAGTTTATTCCAGACGGGTCAGCCCCAGCATTTT.

The rearrangement uses TRBV25-1 and TRBJ2-1; no firm D call. The V gene's germline CDR1 is MGHDK and CDR2 SYGVNS. V lost 6 bases and J 4 bases, leaving 10 bases between the germline ends. The CDR3 extends over 13 amino acids. The CDR3 region has the DNA TGTGCCAGCAGGAGAGATTTGTACAATGAGCAGTTCTTC. Encoded protein: CASRRDLYNEQFF. Looking up the rest from reference TRBV25-1 and TRBJ2-1 gives the full variable domain: EADIYQTPRYLVIGTGKKITLECSQTMGHDKMYWYQQDPGMELHLIHYSYGVNSTEKGDLSSESTVSRIRTEHFPLTLESARPSHTSQYLCASRRDLYNEQFFGPGTRLTVL.

This chain uses TRBV9 with TRBJ2-3; 10 nucleotides agree with TRBD2. Germline V gene sequence: CDR1 SGDLS, CDR2 YYNGEE. CDR3 size: 15 residues. Losses at the gene ends were 4 bases for V and 2 bases for J; bases not matched to a gene: 4. The CDR3: CASSLAGAHTDTQYF. CDR3 DNA: TGTGCCAGCAGCCTAGCGGGAGCCCACACAGATACGCAGTATTTT.

The chain carries TRBV9 and TRBJ1-3, with D unresolved. V was clipped by 6 bases and J by 1 base, with 11 bases between them. Germline V gene sequence: CDR1 SGDLS, CDR2 YYNGEE. The CDR3 totals 14 residues. The CDR3 sequence: CASNTGISGNTIYF. The CDR3 nucleotides read TGTGCCAGCAACACCGGGATTTCTGGAAACACCATATATTTT.

As regards this clone: Different DNA sequences within this sample yield the same CDR3. This chain links TRBV6-5 with TRBJ1-3; 7 bases map to TRBD1. This CDR3 has 16 amino acids. CDR1 is MNHEY and CDR2 is SVGAGI in the germline V gene. V was pared by 0 bases and J by 4 bases, with 6 bases of the junction left unmatched. The CDR3 DNA sequence: TGTGCCAGCAGTTACTCAAACAGGGGAACGGGAAACACCATATATTTT. It specifies CASSYSNRGTGNTIYF.

This chain connects TRBV5-1 to TRBJ2-7, with TRBD1 matching over 8 bases. J was trimmed by 1 base and V by 4 bases; bases with no gene match: 13. CDR1 SGHRS and CDR2 YFSETQ come from the germline V gene. The CDR3 is 17 residues long. DNA for the CDR3: TGCGCCAGCAGCCCTGACAGGGGTGGAGGTGGATCCTACGAGCAGTACTTC. Its translation: CASSPDRGGGGSYEQYF.

The V call is TRBV2, the J call TRBJ2-2, with 10 bases identical to TRBD2. CDR1 SNHLY and CDR2 FYNNEI come from the germline V gene. J lost 2 bases, V lost 7 bases, and 4 bases had no gene match. CDR3 length: 15 amino acids. CDR3 sequence reads: CASTSGGANTGELFF. In nucleotides, the CDR3 is TGTGCCAGCACCAGCGGGGGGGCAAACACCGGGGAGCTGTTTTTT. Full variable domain (outside the CDR3, taken from reference TRBV2 and TRBJ2-2): EPEVTQTPSHQVTQMGQEVILRCVPISNHLYFYWYRQILGQKVEFLVSFYNNEISEKSEIFDDQFSVERPDGSNFTLKIRSTKLEDSAMYFCASTSGGANTGELFFGEGSRLTVL.

CDR3 nucleotide sequence: TGTGCCAGCAGTTACCCACAGGGGTATGGCTACACCTTC. Its protein product is CASSYPQGYGYTF. The rearrangement uses TRBV6-6 and TRBJ1-2, with 7 bases fitting TRBD1. The V gene end was trimmed by 2 bases and the J gene end by 5 bases; junction bases not matched to a gene: 2. The germline gives CDR1 MNHNY, CDR2 SVGAGI (reference sequence). This CDR3 is 13 amino acids long.

This chain uses TRBV11-2 with TRBJ2-7, with TRBD2 identical over 14 bases. The V and J ends lost 3 bases and 7 bases, in that order; junction bases with no gene match: 5. This CDR3 comprises 15 residues. Germline CDR1 SGHAT, CDR2 FQNNGV. For the CDR3, the DNA is TGTGCCAGCAGCTTGGGACTAGCGGGAGTAGGTGAGCAGTACTTC. Translated, it gives CASSLGLAGVGEQYF.

The chain has TRBV11-2 and TRBJ2-7, with 14 bases matching TRBD2. Unmatched junction bases numbered 9, after V lost 5 bases and J lost 6 bases. The CDR3 is 16 residues long. Germline V gene data show CDR1 as SGHAT and CDR2 as FQNNGV. Here the CDR3 reads CASSNRLAGGSREQYF. In DNA, the CDR3 is TGTGCCAGCAGCAACCGACTAGCGGGAGGGTCACGCGAGCAGTACTTC.

This clone was seen at least ten times. The rearrangement joins TRBV4-3 to TRBJ2-7; D unclear. Between the trimmed V and J ends, which lost 3 bases and 3 bases, there was a span of 9 bases. Germline V CDR1 and CDR2: LGHNA, YSLEER. The CDR3 runs 13 residues. CDR3 protein: CASSQGRFYEQYF. The DNA for the CDR3 is TGCGCCAGCAGCCAGGGCAGGTTCTACGAGCAGTACTTC.

This clone has a handful of counts. This chain uses TRBV28 with TRBJ2-2; TRBD2 matches at 8 bases. The CDR3 loop spans 14 amino acids. Germline CDR1 reads MDHEN; CDR2 reads SYDVKM. V shed 8 bases, J shed 1 base, and the junction held 3 bases outside the gene matches. DNA of the CDR3: TGTGCCAGCGCCGCGGGAGGGAACACCGGGGAGCTGTTTTTT. Translating it yields CASAAGGNTGELFF.

The chain employs TRBV9 and TRBJ1-4; possible D gene TRBD1, 5 bases. This CDR3 has 17 amino acids. CDR1 and CDR2 (germline): SGDLS, YYNGEE. V gave up 4 bases and J gave up 6 bases, with 22 bases separating them. The CDR3 here is CASSPTMGHSTYEKLFF. DNA of the CDR3: TGTGCCAGCAGCCCAACGATGGGGCACAGCACCTATGAAAAACTGTTTTTT.

This clone came up once. The rearrangement uses TRBV27 and TRBJ2-7; TRBD2 matches 10 bases. The ends lost 1 base at V and 7 bases at J; junction bases unmatched: 7. From germline, CDR1 is MNHEY and CDR2 SMNVEV (reference sequence). CDR3 length: 15 amino acids. DNA for the CDR3: TGTGCCAGCAGTTTATACGCTAGCGGGGGTCCTGAGCAGTACTTC. Amino acid sequence: CASSLYASGGPEQYF.

The V gene is TRBV18, the J gene TRBJ2-2, with TRBD1 matching over 11 bases. V shed 2 bases, J shed 6 bases, and the junction held 5 bases outside the gene matches. This CDR3 region has 16 residues. Per the germline V gene, CDR1 is KGHSH and CDR2 is LQKENI. CDR3 in DNA: TGTGCCAGCTCACCAAATGGACAGGGGGCGTCCGGGGAGCTGTTTTTT. It yields the protein CASSPNGQGASGELFF.

In its sample, this clone was seen once. This rearrangement joins TRBV6-1 to TRBJ1-1, with 9 bases lining up with TRBD1. Per germline, CDR1 MNHNS and CDR2 SASEGT. This CDR3 spans 14 amino acids. Trimming cost V 3 bases and J 3 bases; bases outside gene matches: 2. CDR3 amino acids: CASSEDRGYTEAFF. The CDR3 bases are TGTGCCAGCAGTGAGGACAGGGGATACACTGAAGCTTTCTTT.

V usage is TRBV6-2 or TRBV6-3 and J usage is TRBJ1-2; 9 nucleotides align to TRBD1. Germline V gives CDR1 MNHEY, CDR2 SVGEGT. Trimming cost V 4 bases and J 7 bases; bases outside gene matches: 4. There are 13 residues in the CDR3. This CDR3 reads CASSWTGDGGYTF. The CDR3 nucleotides are TGTGCCAGCAGTTGGACAGGGGACGGTGGCTACACCTTC.

V gene TRBV19 combines with J gene TRBJ2-1; 8 bases map to TRBD1. CDR3 length: 14 amino acids. V lost 5 bases and J lost 7; bases outside the gene matches: 7. In germline, CDR1 is LNHDA, CDR2 SQIVND (reference sequence). The CDR3 region is CASSPRDRSNEQFF. CDR3 coding DNA: TGTGCCAGTAGTCCCCGGGACAGGTCGAATGAGCAGTTCTTC.

V gene TRBV5-1 combines with J gene TRBJ1-5; D not certain. Trimming cost V 3 bases and J 0 bases, with 4 bases left between them. The CDR3 runs to 13 residues. CDR1 SGHRS and CDR2 YFSETQ come from the germline V gene. CDR3 nucleotides: TGCGCCAGCAGCTACGGTAGCAATCAGCCCCAGCATTTT. The encoded protein is CASSYGSNQPQHF.